This record concerns one TCR beta chain sequence. These data originate in a study of blood T cell repertoires in COVID-19. The data were produced by immunoSEQ multiplex PCR, yet TCRdb's version contains in-frame clones alone and is incomplete. The sample consists of 350,000 to 400,000 clones, around 87% of them appearing once. Participants were placed into cohorts based on the clinical history they reported. The CDR3 contains 13 residues. In germline, CDR1 is WNHNN, CDR2 SYGVQD (reference sequence). Deletions cut 4 bases from V and 7 bases from J, with 13 bases between. The TCR was taken from a man aged 35 to 55 in a cohort exposed to, infected with or recovered from COVID-19 (not recorded which). The chain links TRBV10-1 to TRBJ1-2; D gene unclear. Material: PBMCs or T cells enriched from blood (not recorded which). The CDR3 loop reads CASSVVPNAGYTF. The CDR3 DNA reads TGCGCCAGCAGTGTAGTGCCTAACGCTGGCTACACCTTC.